The 17 T cell receptor beta chains below all came from one sample that was sequenced in a study of tumor-infiltrating lymphocytes in primary liver carcinoma. The authors made TCR beta cDNA from about 500 ng total RNA with a constant-region primer. Each TCR beta library was derived from three nested multiplex PCR rounds that employed slightly modified ARM-PCR. Running around 10 cycles apiece, the first two PCR rounds relied on TRBV1-TRBV30 forward primers together with a C-beta reverse primer. TCRdb itself ran the multiplex PCR reads through MiXCR, one entry per CDR3 protein. The profile shows 100,000 or so distinct CDR3 sequences, around 71% of them singletons. Unsorted bulk tissue (about 18-30 mg) underwent RNA and DNA co-extraction. Sequenced sample: liver tumor tissue from sampling region 2. The sample's subset: tumor region T2, inferior pole. The receptors shown here come from a woman in her sixties with primary liver carcinoma and hepatitis B virus infection.

As regards this clonotype: A much larger clone lies one base from this, so it may be a read error. The V gene is TRBV5-8, the J gene TRBJ2-5; 14 nucleotides match TRBD2. J lost 5 bases, V lost 4 bases, and 7 bases had no gene match. Germline CDR1 reads SGHTS; CDR2 reads YDEGEE. CDR3 length: 16 amino acids. The CDR3 protein is CASSAGTSGRLETQYF. DNA of the CDR3: TGTGCCAGCAGCGCAGGGACTAGCGGGAGACTGGAGACCCAGTACTTC.

In DNA, the CDR3 is TGTGCCAGCAGCCCGCGGAGGAGCTTACCGAACACTGAAGCTTTCTTT. Translating gives CASSPRRSLPNTEAFF. The chain couples TRBV11-2 to TRBJ1-1, with D unclear. Trimming cost V 5 bases and J 1 base, with 17 bases left between them. The CDR3 consists of 16 residues. Per germline, CDR1 SGHAT and CDR2 FQNNGV.

This clonotype has ten or more counts. The chain has TRBV28 and TRBJ2-7, with D perhaps matching TRBD2 (5 bases). The CDR3 length is 13 residues. CDR1 is MDHEN and CDR2 is SYDVKM in the germline V gene. The ends were cut back, 10 bases at V and 3 bases at J, with 16 bases in the middle. CDR3 amino acids: CATAGSPHYEQYF. CDR3 DNA sequence: TGTGCCACCGCGGGTTCCCCCCACTACGAGCAGTACTTC.

On this clonotype: One junction end disagrees with the germline gene, perhaps due to a read error. The V gene is TRBV20-1, the J gene TRBJ2-2, with D perhaps given as TRBD1 or TRBD2 (6 bases each). Per the germline V gene, CDR1 is DFQATT and CDR2 is SNEGSKA (reference sequence). CDR3 length: 14 amino acids. This CDR3 reads CSAPEGGNTGGLFF. In DNA, the CDR3 is TGCAGTGCTCCCGAAGGGGGAAACACCGGGGGGCTGTTTTTT.

This clonotype has a count of ten or more. The chain is built from TRBV5-1 and TRBJ2-4, with 7 positions matching TRBD2. J lost 9 bases, V lost 1 base, and 4 bases had no gene match. The CDR3 has 13 amino acids. Germline CDR1 is SGHRS and CDR2 is YFSETQ. The CDR3, as DNA: TGCGCCAGCAGCTTGTCCGGGGAGGGCATTCAGTACTTC. As protein: CASSLSGEGIQYF. Filled out from reference TRBV5-1 and TRBJ2-4, the complete variable domain reads KAGVTQTPRYLIKTRGQQVTLSCSPISGHRSVSWYQQTPGQGLQFLFEYFSETQRNKGNFPGRFSGRQFSNSRSEMNVSTLELGDSALYLCASSLSGEGIQYFGAGTRLSVL.

This clonotype was detected ten times or more. The chain uses TRBV5-4 and TRBJ2-7; 13 nucleotides align to TRBD2. In germline, CDR1 is SGHNT, CDR2 YYREEE (reference sequence). Losses at the gene ends were 4 bases for V and 7 bases for J; bases not matched to a gene: 8. CDR3 size: 15 residues. CDR3 loop: CASSPGTSGTGEQYF. The CDR3 nucleotides are TGTGCCAGCAGCCCCGGGACTAGCGGGACTGGTGAGCAGTACTTC.

A note on this clonotype: Just one base apart from a much larger clone, this may be a read error. This sequence joins TRBV5-5 and TRBJ1-1; no clear D gene. The CDR3 sequence is 14 residues long. Germline loops: CDR1 SGHKS, CDR2 YYEKEE (reference sequence). CDR3 sequence: CASSFDNLNTEASF. CDR3 sequence (DNA): TGTGCCAGCAGCTTCGACAACCTGAACACTGAAGCTTCCTTT.

This clonotype was picked up one time. The chain has TRBV12-3 or TRBV12-4 and TRBJ1-1, with D maybe TRBD1 (6 bases). The CDR3 is 15 residues long. Trimming removed 8 bases at V and 2 bases at J, with 18 bases between. CDR3 sequence: CASERTTGYNTEAFF. The CDR3, as DNA: TGTGCCAGCGAGCGAACTACAGGGTACAACACTGAAGCTTTCTTT.

This clonotype was picked up a small number of times. The chain is built from TRBV5-1 and TRBJ2-1; D is uncertain. The CDR3 sequence is 13 residues long. The germline gives CDR1 SGHRS, CDR2 YFSETQ. Trimming took 0 bases from V and 7 from J, leaving 8 bases between them. Here the CDR3 reads CASSLALGNEQFF. The CDR3 nucleotides read TGCGCCAGCAGCTTGGCCCTTGGGAATGAGCAGTTCTTC.

Concerning this clonotype itself: At one end the junction does not follow the germline gene, possibly because of a read error. This rearrangement joins TRBV5-6 to TRBJ2-7; perhaps TRBD1 as D (6 bases). The CDR3 extends over 14 amino acids. Germline V gene data show CDR1 as SGHDT and CDR2 as YYEEEE. CDR3 in amino acids: CAISLVSGTRAEYF. Written as DNA, the CDR3 is TGTGCCATCAGCTTGGTCTCTGGGACAAGGGCTGAGTACTTC.

Comment on this clonotype: The junction and the germline gene differ at one end; a read error may be behind it. This chain links TRBV29-1 with TRBJ1-2; 7 bases align to TRBD1. This CDR3 spans 12 amino acids. The germline V gene has CDR1 SQVTM and CDR2 ANQGSEA. The CDR3 here is CSIQQGNYGHTF. The CDR3 DNA reads as TGCAGCATACAACAGGGGAACTATGGCCACACCTTC.

As for this clonotype: The conserved phenylalanine or tryptophan normally closing the CDR3 is absent here, so this likely arose from a read error. This sequence joins TRBV29-1 and TRBJ1-2; tentatively, D is TRBD1 (5 bases). Trimming took 4 bases from V and 2 from J, leaving 11 bases between them. The CDR3 runs 13 residues. Germline-derived CDR1 and CDR2 are SQVTM and ANQGSEA. CDR3 coding DNA: TGCAGCGTTGGGGACTGGGGCAACTATGGCTACACCTCC. Protein sequence: CSVGDWGNYGYTS.

The V call is TRBV11-2, the J call TRBJ1-2, with D uncertain. This CDR3 comprises 15 residues. Germline V CDR1 and CDR2: SGHAT, FQNNGV. The V gene lost 0 bases and the J gene lost 3 bases, with 11 bases spanning the gap. DNA of the CDR3: TGTGCCAGCAGCTTAGATCCTCCGGGCTACTATGGCTACACCTTC. Translating gives CASSLDPPGYYGYTF.

This chain links TRBV29-1 with TRBJ2-1; TRBD1 is a possible D gene (5 bases). The germline V gene has CDR1 SQVTM and CDR2 ANQGSEA. This CDR3 has 13 residues. V was pared by 6 bases and J by 6 bases, with 15 bases between. The CDR3 region has the DNA TGCAGCGTGCAGGCTGGACACAGCAATGAGCAGTTCTTC. It codes for CSVQAGHSNEQFF.

This clonotype has just one count. V gene TRBV13 combines with J gene TRBJ2-7; 10 nucleotides align to TRBD2. With 3 bases clipped from V and 10 bases from J, the junction kept 15 bases outside the gene matches. CDR1 is PRHDT, CDR2 FYEKMQ, per germline (reference sequence). The CDR3 consists of 16 residues. CDR3 nucleotides: TGTGCCAGCAGCTTCCTCTGGAGCGGGAGGGCCAGTGATCAGTACTTC. This codes for CASSFLWSGRASDQYF.

About this clonotype itself: Given a much more abundant clone one base away, this may be a read error. The chain couples TRBV5-4 to TRBJ2-1, with 8 bases matching TRBD2. There are 14 residues in the CDR3. The germline CDR1 and CDR2 sequences are SGHNT and YYREEE (reference sequence). The CDR3: CASSLGDTRLASIF. The CDR3 DNA sequence: TGTGCCAGCAGCTTGGGGGATACGAGACTAGCGTCAATCTTC. Supplemented by reference TRBV5-4 and TRBJ2-1, the full variable domain reads ETGVTQSPTHLIKTRGQQVTLRCSSQSGHNTVSWYQQALGQGPQFIFQYYREEENGRGNFPPRFSGLQFPNYSSELNVNALELDDSALYLCASSLGDTRLASIFGPGTRLTVL.

Details on this clonotype: As the CDR3 is not closed by the conserved phenylalanine or tryptophan, this likely results from a read error. The rearrangement links TRBV4-1 to TRBJ1-5; D ambiguous. The V gene's germline CDR1 is MGHRA and CDR2 YSYEKL. The CDR3 sequence is 14 residues long. V was trimmed by 4 bases and J by 9 bases, leaving 16 bases between them. The CDR3 protein is CASSPMETGRPQHV. CDR3 DNA sequence: TGCGCCAGCAGCCCAATGGAGACGGGTCGGCCCCAGCATGTT.